This T cell receptor beta chain was profiled in a study of T cell responses to AZD1222 COVID-19 vaccine. General study findings and limits: Donors, mostly white British, included more females; clonal diversity was possibly underestimated. Across the whole spike, CD4 TCRs peaked at regions 160-218 and 743-854. Two AZD1222 administrations were followed by greater Spike-specific TCR breadth and depth. The study identified only six AZD1222 recipients as seropositive at baseline.

As concerns this clone: Its cognate antigen is unknown.

This CDR3 has 14 amino acids. The V gene lost 4 bases and the J gene lost 6 bases, with 12 bases spanning the gap. Per germline, CDR1 MNHEY and CDR2 SVGAGI. The repertoire was sequenced with immunoSEQ multiplex PCR; TCRdb's copy has only in-frame clones and lacks some. Of around 150,000 clones listed, 92% are singletons. This receptor was obtained from an adult who received the AZD1222 COVID-19 vaccine. The chain links TRBV6-5 to TRBJ1-4; D might be TRBD1 (6 bases). Here the sequenced sample was peripheral blood, taken 28 days after the second AZD1222 dose. CDR3 nucleotides: TGTGCCAGCAGTTCCGGGGGCGCGGATGAAAAACTGTTTTTT. This codes for CASSSGGADEKLFF.